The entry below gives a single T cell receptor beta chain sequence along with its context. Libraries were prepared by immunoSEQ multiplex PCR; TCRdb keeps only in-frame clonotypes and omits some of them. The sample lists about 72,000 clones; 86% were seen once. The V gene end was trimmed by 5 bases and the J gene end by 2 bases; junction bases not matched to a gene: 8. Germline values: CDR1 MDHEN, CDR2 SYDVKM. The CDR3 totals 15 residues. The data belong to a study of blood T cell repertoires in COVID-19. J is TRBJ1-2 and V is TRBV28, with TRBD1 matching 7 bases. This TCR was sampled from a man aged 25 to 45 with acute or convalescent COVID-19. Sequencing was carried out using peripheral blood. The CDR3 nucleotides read TGTGCCAGCAGTGTGACAGGGTACCAAAACTATGGCTACACCTTC. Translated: CASSVTGYQNYGYTF.